Shown below are 30 T cell receptor beta chains from a single sample sequenced in a study of graft-versus-host responses after intestinal transplantation. This table comes from immunoSEQ multiplex PCR, and its TCRdb copy is limited to in-frame clones, with some not included. This table holds approximately 50,000 clones, 80% to 90% found once. The sample in question was PBMCs, obtained 26 days after transplant. These receptors were obtained from a human patient who received an intestinal transplant, so some T cells may come from the graft donor.

The chain recombines TRBV5-4 with TRBJ2-3, with 8 positions matching TRBD2. The CDR3 covers 16 residues. CDR1 is SGHNT, CDR2 YYREEE, per germline (reference sequence). J was trimmed by 2 bases and V by 2 bases; bases with no gene match: 7. For the CDR3, the DNA is TGTGCCAGCAGCTTACTTGGACTAGCCCCCACAGATACGCAGTATTTT. Protein sequence: CASSLLGLAPTDTQYF.

This chain uses TRBV7-2 with TRBJ1-2; TRBD1 agrees at 10 bases. The CDR3 is 16 residues long. V lost 2 bases to trimming and J lost 3 bases; unmatched junction nucleotides: 6. Germline CDR1 SGHTA, CDR2 FQGNSA. This CDR3 is CASSLTTGGFHYGYTF. In DNA, the CDR3 is TGTGCCAGCAGCTTAACGACAGGGGGCTTTCACTATGGCTACACCTTC.

The table lists this clone with a few counts. CDR3 region: CASRGGVEGEQYF. CDR3 bases: TGTGCCAGCAGGGGAGGGGTGGAGGGGGAGCAGTACTTC. V gene TRBV5-4 combines with J gene TRBJ2-7, with 7 bases identical to TRBD2. V shed 5 bases and J 7 bases; nucleotides not matched to a gene: 9. The CDR3 contains 13 residues. The germline V gene has CDR1 SGHNT and CDR2 YYREEE (reference sequence).

The chain uses TRBV5-1 and TRBJ2-2, with a weak D call TRBD2 (6 bases). V was cut by 0 bases and J by 8 bases, with 8 bases left in between. CDR1 SGHRS and CDR2 YFSETQ come from the germline V gene. The CDR3 runs to 13 residues. CDR3 bases: TGCGCCAGCAGCTTGGCCGGGGGAGGGGAGCTGTTTTTT. Translated, it gives CASSLAGGGELFF.

This chain joins TRBV5-6 and TRBJ1-2; TRBD1 matches 8 bases. This CDR3 has 15 amino acids. The trim removed 3 bases at V and 8 bases at J, leaving 12 bases unmatched. The germline CDR1 and CDR2 sequences are SGHDT and YYEEEE. CDR3 loop: CASSWGQVPPGGYTF. CDR3 sequence (DNA): TGTGCCAGCAGCTGGGGACAGGTGCCGCCCGGGGGCTACACCTTC. The entire variable domain, with the rest obtained from reference TRBV5-6 and TRBJ1-2, is as follows: DAGVTQSPTHLIKTRGQQVTLRCSPKSGHDTVSWYQQALGQGPQFIFQYYEEEERQRGNFPDRFSGHQFPNYSSELNVNALLLGDSALYLCASSWGQVPPGGYTFGSGTRLTVV.

V gene TRBV27 combines with J gene TRBJ2-5; TRBD2 matches 12 bases. V lost 6 bases and J lost 4; bases outside the gene matches: 6. The germline V gene encodes CDR1 MNHEY and CDR2 SMNVEV (reference sequence). This CDR3 has 15 residues. The CDR3 region has the DNA TGTGCCAGCAGCCCGACTAGCGGGAGACCAGAGACCCAGTACTTC. It is translated as CASSPTSGRPETQYF.

This rearrangement joins TRBV11-2 to TRBJ2-7; tentative D call: TRBD2 (6 bases). The CDR3 extends over 13 amino acids. Per germline, CDR1 SGHAT and CDR2 FQNNGV. The V and J ends lost 4 bases and 4 bases respectively, with 11 bases between them. In nucleotides, the CDR3 is TGTGCCAGCAGCTCCGCGGGATGGTACGAGCAGTACTTC. It translates to CASSSAGWYEQYF.

This chain links TRBV6-1 with TRBJ1-6; D is uncertain. Trimming took 2 bases from V and 0 from J, leaving 11 bases between them. The germline V gene has CDR1 MNHNS and CDR2 SASEGT. The CDR3 consists of 17 residues. CDR3 sequence (DNA): TGTGCCAGCAGTGAATGGCACGGGGTCTCCTATAATTCACCCCTCCACTTT. This encodes CASSEWHGVSYNSPLHF.

This chain joins TRBV27 and TRBJ1-1, with a tentative D call TRBD1 (5 bases). The V end lost 3 bases, the J end lost 3 bases, and 11 bases lay between the germline ends. The CDR3 is 14 amino acids. CDR1 is MNHEY and CDR2 is SMNVEV in the germline V gene (reference sequence). In nucleotides, the CDR3 is TGTGCCAGCAGTTTCTTGACAGCTCACACTGAAGCTTTCTTT. It is translated as CASSFLTAHTEAFF.

The chain links TRBV6-1 to TRBJ1-2; 11 positions agree with TRBD1. CDR3 length equals 13 residues. J gave up 7 bases and V 10 bases, and 8 bases lay outside the gene matches. CDR1 is MNHNS and CDR2 is SASEGT in the germline V gene. The CDR3 nucleotides read TGTGCCACCACGGCGGACAGGGGGCCTGGCTACACCTTC. It codes for CATTADRGPGYTF.

The rearrangement uses TRBV20-1 and TRBJ2-5, with D tentatively TRBD2 (6 bases). CDR1 DFQATT and CDR2 SNEGSKA come from the germline V gene (reference sequence). This CDR3 has 11 residues. Trimming stripped 6 bases from V and 5 bases from J, with 10 bases between. The CDR3: CSATREETQYF. The CDR3 DNA follows: TGCAGTGCCACCCGGGAGGAGACCCAGTACTTC.

The chain couples TRBV27 to TRBJ2-3; TRBD1 might be the D (6 bases). Trimming took 3 bases from V and 5 from J, leaving 18 bases between them. The CDR3 loop spans 16 amino acids. The germline V gene has CDR1 MNHEY and CDR2 SMNVEV (reference sequence). CDR3 in DNA: TGTGCCAGCAGTTTGCCGGGCAGGGGTGGTCGAGATACGCAGTATTTT. This codes for CASSLPGRGGRDTQYF.

The V gene is TRBV6-5, the J gene TRBJ1-2; D remains unclear. This CDR3 is built from 13 residues. Trimming shortened V by 5 bases and J by 4 bases, and 11 bases separated the two germline ends. The germline CDR1 and CDR2 sequences are MNHEY and SVGAGI. The CDR3 loop is CASSTSNGYGYTF. As DNA, the CDR3 is TGTGCCAGCAGTACGAGCAACGGCTATGGCTACACCTTC.

The chain has TRBV5-4 and TRBJ1-2; 9 positions match TRBD1. V was pared by 3 bases and J by 10 bases, with 7 bases of the junction left unmatched. This CDR3 has 13 amino acids. CDR1 is SGHNT and CDR2 is YYREEE in the germline V gene (reference sequence). The DNA of the CDR3 is TGTGCCAGCAGCTGGGGACAGGGATTGGCCTACACCTTC. It specifies CASSWGQGLAYTF.

This chain links TRBV2 with TRBJ1-3; D gene unclear. The CDR3 is made up of 14 amino acids. The germline V gene has CDR1 SNHLY and CDR2 FYNNEI. With 6 bases removed from V and 0 bases from J, the gap between germline ends came to 9 bases. CDR3 nucleotide sequence: TGTGCCAGCAGAGAACTTAGCTCTGGAAACACCATATATTTT. This translates into CASRELSSGNTIYF.

The chain employs TRBV27 and TRBJ2-7; D might be TRBD1 (5 bases). V was cut by 4 bases and J by 0 bases, with 7 bases left in between. The CDR3 is made up of 13 amino acids. Germline CDR1 reads MNHEY; CDR2 reads SMNVEV (reference sequence). CDR3 coding DNA: TGTGCCAGCAGTTCAGGGCCCTCCTACGAGCAGTACTTC. Translated: CASSSGPSYEQYF.

The CDR3 spells CASSSPMGSATNEKLFF. Written as DNA, the CDR3 is TGTGCCAGCAGTTCGCCCATGGGCTCGGCAACTAATGAAAAACTGTTTTTT. The genes are TRBV28 and TRBJ1-4; D gene unclear. The germline gives CDR1 MDHEN, CDR2 SYDVKM. Trimming removed 4 bases at V and 0 bases at J, with 15 bases between. The CDR3 extends over 17 amino acids.

This rearrangement joins TRBV7-9 to TRBJ2-3, with 12 nucleotides matching TRBD2. The CDR3 contains 17 residues. Germline CDR1 is SEHNR and CDR2 is FQNEAQ (reference sequence). V lost 0 bases, J lost 3 bases, and 4 bases stayed unmatched. Here the CDR3 reads CASSLAASGGVTDTQYF. DNA for the CDR3: TGTGCCAGCAGCTTAGCGGCTAGCGGGGGGGTGACAGATACGCAGTATTTT.

This clone was counted once. The chain recombines TRBV9 with TRBJ2-1, with 10 bases lining up with TRBD2. Germline CDR1 reads SGDLS; CDR2 reads YYNGEE. This CDR3 is built from 15 residues. V lost 4 bases to trimming and J lost 12 bases; unmatched junction nucleotides: 13. CDR3 DNA sequence: TGTGCCAGCAGCCCCGGGACTAGCGAGGCCCTACCGCAGTTCTTC. It specifies CASSPGTSEALPQFF.

V usage is TRBV5-1 and J usage is TRBJ2-1; perhaps TRBD2 as D (5 bases). This CDR3 has 14 residues. The V gene lost 0 bases and the J gene lost 5 bases, with 9 bases spanning the gap. The germline CDR1 and CDR2 sequences are SGHRS and YFSETQ. The CDR3 nucleotides are TGCGCCAGCAGCTTGGTTTCAGCGGACAATGAGCAGTTCTTC. This sequence encodes CASSLVSADNEQFF.

V gene TRBV2 combines with J gene TRBJ1-5; D gene ambiguous. CDR3 length equals 14 residues. Germline V gene data show CDR1 as SNHLY and CDR2 as FYNNEI. V was trimmed by 4 bases and J by 4 bases, leaving 11 bases between them. The CDR3 is CASSGEFKNQPQHF. CDR3 bases: TGTGCCAGCAGTGGGGAGTTTAAAAATCAGCCCCAGCATTTT.

In DNA, the CDR3 is TGTGCCAGCAGCTTGCCAGGGTTGGGTGGCTACACCTTC. This gives the protein CASSLPGLGGYTF. This chain uses TRBV5-4 with TRBJ1-2; D perhaps matches TRBD1 (5 bases). The CDR3 is made up of 13 amino acids. Deletions cut 1 base from V and 7 bases from J, with 11 bases between. Germline loops: CDR1 SGHNT, CDR2 YYREEE (reference sequence). Full variable domain (outside the CDR3, taken from reference TRBV5-4 and TRBJ1-2): ETGVTQSPTHLIKTRGQQVTLRCSSQSGHNTVSWYQQALGQGPQFIFQYYREEENGRGNFPPRFSGLQFPNYSSELNVNALELDDSALYLCASSLPGLGGYTFGSGTRLTVV.

The V and J genes are TRBV10-2 and TRBJ1-4; 9 bases agree with TRBD1. Unmatched junction bases numbered 3, after V lost 8 bases and J lost 5 bases. Germline values: CDR1 WSHSY, CDR2 SAAADI. The CDR3 covers 13 residues. The CDR3, as DNA: TGCGCCAGCCGGGACAGGGAAAATGAAAAACTGTTTTTT. Translated: CASRDRENEKLFF.

The chain uses TRBV5-1 and TRBJ1-1; 7 bases are a match to TRBD1. The CDR3 is 14 amino acids. With V trimmed by 3 bases and J by 2 bases, 4 bases remained unmatched. The germline CDR1 and CDR2 sequences are SGHRS and YFSETQ. Here the CDR3 DNA reads TGCGCCAGCAGCTCGACAGGGCGCAACACTGAAGCTTTCTTT. Protein sequence: CASSSTGRNTEAFF.

CDR3 amino acids: CASSPTGNEQFF. The CDR3 nucleotides are TGTGCCAGCAGCCCCACAGGGAATGAGCAGTTCTTC. J is TRBJ2-1 and V is TRBV5-6; TRBD1 might be the D (6 bases). In germline, CDR1 is SGHDT, CDR2 YYEEEE. V dropped 4 bases and J dropped 7 bases, with 9 bases sitting between them. The CDR3 contains 12 residues. Combining the CDR3 with reference TRBV5-6 and TRBJ2-1 gives the whole variable domain DAGVTQSPTHLIKTRGQQVTLRCSPKSGHDTVSWYQQALGQGPQFIFQYYEEEERQRGNFPDRFSGHQFPNYSSELNVNALLLGDSALYLCASSPTGNEQFFGPGTRLTVL.

The chain is built from TRBV18 and TRBJ1-5; D not certain. Trimming removed 3 bases from V and 3 bases from J, with 18 bases in between. This CDR3 spans 17 amino acids. Per germline, CDR1 KGHSH and CDR2 LQKENI. DNA for the CDR3: TGTGCCAGCTCACCGTCTTTTTTCCGGGTCCCCAATCAGCCCCAGCATTTT. This gives the protein CASSPSFFRVPNQPQHF. The full variable domain, with the rest looked up from reference TRBV18 and TRBJ1-5, is NAGVMQNPRHLVRRRGQEARLRCSPMKGHSHVYWYRQLPEEGLKFMVYLQKENIIDESGMPKERFSAEFPKEGPSILRIQQVVRGDSAAYFCASSPSFFRVPNQPQHFGDGTRLSIL.

The chain couples TRBV11-2 to TRBJ2-3; perhaps TRBD1 as D (5 bases). Per the germline V gene, CDR1 is SGHAT and CDR2 is FQNNGV. The CDR3 is 15 amino acids. The V gene lost 2 bases and the J gene lost 2 bases, with 11 bases spanning the gap. This CDR3 reads CASSLYDSYTDTQYF. CDR3 bases: TGTGCCAGCAGCTTATATGACAGCTACACAGATACGCAGTATTTT.

The chain carries TRBV27 and TRBJ2-3; D perhaps matches TRBD1 (6 bases). This CDR3 region has 15 residues. Germline values: CDR1 MNHEY, CDR2 SMNVEV (reference sequence). Trimming took off 4 bases at V and 1 base at J, with 12 bases between the two ends. CDR3 DNA: TGTGCCAGCAGTTACAGGGCCGGGGGCACAGATACGCAGTATTTT. Protein product: CASSYRAGGTDTQYF.

The gene calls are TRBV5-1 and TRBJ2-6; TRBD1 aligns across 8 bases. After removal of 3 bases from V and 0 bases from J, the junction contained 2 bases not matched to a gene. CDR1 and CDR2 from the germline V gene are SGHRS and YFSETQ. The CDR3 covers 16 residues. Here the CDR3 DNA reads TGCGCCAGCAGCTCGGACAGGGCCTCTGGGGCCAACGTCCTGACTTTC. It translates to CASSSDRASGANVLTF.

The genes are TRBV2 and TRBJ2-3; 8 bases are shared with TRBD2. Looked up from germline, CDR1 is SNHLY and CDR2 is FYNNEI. V gave up 1 base and J gave up 6 bases; unmatched junction bases: 6. The CDR3 loop spans 15 amino acids. The CDR3 spells CASSEGTSIADTQYF. CDR3 DNA: TGTGCCAGCAGTGAAGGGACTAGCATAGCGGATACGCAGTATTTT.